This T cell receptor beta chain originates from a study of shared clonotypes between healthy human individuals. Broader study findings: Non-shared clonotypes had lower generation probabilities than clonotypes shared by all four sorted-subset donors.

It was CD45RO-negative cells, positively selected for CCR7, that made up naive CD8 cells, with terminally differentiated effector memory CD45RA+ cells excluded. Profiling relied on immunoSEQ multiplex PCR, and the TCRdb table lists in-frame clones only, not all of them. The data contain hundreds of thousands of clones, about 95% of them singletons. Note on this clone: The antigen is not known.

The CDR3 contains 17 residues. The V gene's germline CDR1 is MNHNS and CDR2 SASEGT. Trimming shortened V by 1 base and J by 3 bases, and 18 bases separated the two germline ends. Material for sequencing was naive CD8+ T cells sorted from blood. The clonotype originates from a woman aged 30 to 39 in good health. V is TRBV6-1 and J is TRBJ1-1; no definite D call. This CDR3 reads CASSEEERTEFYTEAFF. CDR3 DNA sequence: TGTGCCAGCAGTGAAGAGGAGCGGACGGAGTTTTACACTGAAGCTTTCTTT.